The clone carrying this T cell receptor beta chain was observed a few times. TCRdb re-derived calls from the RACE reads in MiXCR, one entry per CDR3 protein. The data contain hundreds of thousands of distinct CDR3 sequences, about 6% of them seen just once; the ten biggest clones take up 4.5% to 6%. These data come from a study of human T cells and chemical hapten exposure. This CDR3 spans 15 amino acids. Germline V gene data show CDR1 as LGHNA and CDR2 as YNFKEQ. V trimming: 0 bases; J trimming: 7 bases; junction bases outside the gene matches: 5. Time point in this sample: patch test 2, 6 weeks after DPC sensitization. The treatment is: therapeutic diphenylcyclopropenone sensitization with weekly scalp DPC. The study enrolled 18 to 70-year-old alopecia patients suitable for DPC.

This TCR came from a woman under 30 with alopecia areata. Some clones in this sample may be carry-over from other donors' samples. The V call is TRBV4-2, the J call TRBJ1-5; 8 bases align to TRBD1. Sequenced material: whole blood, taken in connection with sensitization to the hapten diphenylcyclopropenone (DPC). For the CDR3, the DNA is TGTGCCAGCAGCCAAGAAACAGGGGGTAGGCAGCCCCAGCATTTT. This encodes CASSQETGGRQPQHF.